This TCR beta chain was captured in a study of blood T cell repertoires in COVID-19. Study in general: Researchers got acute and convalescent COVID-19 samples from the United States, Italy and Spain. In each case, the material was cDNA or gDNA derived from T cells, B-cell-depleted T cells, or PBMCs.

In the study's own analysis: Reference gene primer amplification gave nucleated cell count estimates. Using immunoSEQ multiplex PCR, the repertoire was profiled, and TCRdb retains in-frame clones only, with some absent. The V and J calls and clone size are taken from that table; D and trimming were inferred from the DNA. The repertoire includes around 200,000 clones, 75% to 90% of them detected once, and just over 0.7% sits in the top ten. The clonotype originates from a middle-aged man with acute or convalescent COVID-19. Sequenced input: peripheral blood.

The DNA of the CDR3 is TGTGCCAGCAGCCCGTACGCGCCCAATCAGCCCCAGCATTTT. Its protein product is CASSPYAPNQPQHF. The chain has TRBV7-8 and TRBJ1-5, with unresolved D. Per the germline V gene, CDR1 is SGHVS and CDR2 is FQNEAQ. The V end was cut by 5 bases, the J end by 3 bases, with 11 bases between. The CDR3 contains 14 residues.